This T cell receptor (beta chain) originates from a study of T cells in localized non-small cell lung cancer. General observations from the study: The appearance of a median roughly 53 of the top 100 tumor clones was seen in adjacent lung. Longer overall survival associated with higher blood T cell density; shorter survival with higher adjacent-lung clonality. Highest T cell clonality was seen in uninvolved adjacent lung, surpassing that measured in tumor.

Some clones are missing from TCRdb's copy, which holds only in-frame ones; the method was immunoSEQ multiplex PCR. The data show some 37,000 clones, 88% seen once. In the case of this clone: Its antigen is unknown.

The CDR3 has 16 residues. Germline V gene data show CDR1 as SGHNT and CDR2 as YYREEE (reference sequence). V shed 6 bases, J shed 7 bases, and the junction held 11 bases outside the gene matches. This receptor was identified in a woman aged 35 to 75 with stage I lung adenocarcinoma. This chain uses TRBV5-4 with TRBJ2-1, with TRBD2 matching 12 bases. Material: peripheral blood, obtained before any cancer treatment. The CDR3 sequence is CASTKLQTSGGNEQFF. CDR3 coding DNA: TGTGCCAGCACCAAACTTCAGACTAGCGGGGGTAATGAGCAGTTCTTC.